Below, 10 T cell receptor beta chains from the same sample are listed, as sequenced in a study of blood T cell repertoires in COVID-19. Using immunoSEQ multiplex PCR, the repertoire was profiled, and TCRdb retains in-frame clones only, with some absent. The repertoire holds fewer than 200,000 clones, with approximately 90% as singletons. The specimen was peripheral blood. The receptor source for this set is a young man who had recovered from COVID-19.

This chain links TRBV4-1 with TRBJ2-1, with TRBD2 matching 9 bases. The J segment lost 3 bases and the V segment lost 4 bases, leaving 10 bases of the junction unmatched. CDR3 length: 17 amino acids. Germline CDR1 MGHRA, CDR2 YSYEKL. CDR3 sequence: CASSPGPSSGDYNEQFF. The CDR3 DNA is TGCGCCAGCAGCCCCGGACCCTCTAGCGGGGACTACAATGAGCAGTTCTTC.

This clone was picked up one time. The J gene is TRBJ2-5, the V gene TRBV11-2; no definite D call. Germline CDR1 SGHAT, CDR2 FQNNGV. The CDR3 has 11 amino acids. The V gene lost 8 bases and the J gene lost 4 bases, with 8 bases spanning the gap. DNA of the CDR3: TGTGCCAGCCGGAGAGGAGAGACCCAGTACTTC. Translation: CASRRGETQYF.

The chain couples TRBV16 to TRBJ1-6; D gene unclear. Per germline, CDR1 KGHSY and CDR2 FQNENV. V was trimmed by 1 base and J by 7 bases, leaving 11 bases between them. The CDR3 contains 15 residues. The CDR3 sequence is CASSQWKQENSPLHF. CDR3 nucleotides: TGTGCCAGCAGCCAATGGAAGCAGGAAAATTCACCCCTCCACTTT.

The genes are TRBV28 and TRBJ1-2, with 7 bases aligning to TRBD1. Germline CDR1 and CDR2: MDHEN and SYDVKM. Trimming removed 4 bases from V and 7 bases from J; junction bases left unmatched: 12. The CDR3 totals 15 residues. The CDR3 coding sequence is TGTGCCAGCAGTTCACCTACAGGGGCGGGTTTTGGCTACACCTTC. Translated, it gives CASSSPTGAGFGYTF.

The chain recombines TRBV5-1 with TRBJ2-1, with D perhaps TRBD2 (5 bases). Germline values: CDR1 SGHRS, CDR2 YFSETQ. The CDR3 has 12 residues. Trimming shortened V by 1 base and J by 9 bases, and 8 bases separated the two germline ends. DNA of the CDR3: TGCGCCAGCAGCTTGAGGGCGGGTGAGCAGTTCTTC. Translation: CASSLRAGEQFF.

A note on this clone: This sample also contains other DNA sequences that code for the same CDR3. V is TRBV6-5 and J is TRBJ2-5; D not resolved. V dropped 4 bases and J dropped 5 bases, with 5 bases sitting between them. This CDR3 region has 11 residues. Germline V gives CDR1 MNHEY, CDR2 SVGAGI. Written as DNA, the CDR3 is TGTGCCAGCAGTTCACGGGAGACCCAGTACTTC. This sequence encodes CASSSRETQYF.

The genes are TRBV20-1 and TRBJ2-5; D is possibly TRBD1 (6 bases). Trimming removed 3 bases from V and 3 bases from J, with 8 bases in between. Per the germline V gene, CDR1 is DFQATT and CDR2 is SNEGSKA (reference sequence). This CDR3 spans 12 amino acids. CDR3 in amino acids: CSASYREETQYF. The CDR3 bases are TGCAGTGCTAGTTACAGGGAAGAGACCCAGTACTTC.

V and J are TRBV10-3 and TRBJ2-1; 9 bases fit TRBD1. Losses at the gene ends were 8 bases for V and 8 bases for J; bases not matched to a gene: 13. Germline CDR1 ENHRY, CDR2 SYGVKD. This CDR3 comprises 15 residues. CDR3 sequence reads: CAIDMGQGYTYEQFF. Here the CDR3 DNA reads TGTGCCATCGACATGGGACAGGGTTATACATATGAGCAGTTCTTC.

This chain uses TRBV7-8 with TRBJ2-1; D is ambiguous. Germline CDR1 and CDR2: SGHVS and FQNEAQ. The CDR3 runs 12 residues. The V gene lost 5 bases and the J gene lost 7 bases, with 9 bases spanning the gap. CDR3 amino acids: CASSPLVNEQFF. For the CDR3, the DNA is TGTGCCAGCAGCCCTCTAGTAAATGAGCAGTTCTTC.

The J gene is TRBJ2-1, the V gene TRBV25-1; TRBD2 matches at 7 bases. CDR1 is MGHDK and CDR2 is SYGVNS in the germline V gene. Losses at the gene ends were 2 bases for V and 5 bases for J; bases not matched to a gene: 0. CDR3 length: 13 residues. In DNA, the CDR3 is TGTGCCAGCAGTGAACTAGCGGACAATGAGCAGTTCTTC. Protein product: CASSELADNEQFF.